A single sample is the source of the 30 T cell receptor beta chains below, sequenced in a study of blood T cell repertoires in COVID-19. Clones were read by immunoSEQ multiplex PCR, and TCRdb kept only the in-frame ones, dropping some. The sample holds approximately 100,000 clones, around 90% seen once. Sequenced material: peripheral blood. These receptor sequences come from a man between 65 and 85 years old with acute or convalescent COVID-19.

DNA for the CDR3: TGTGCCAGCAGCCAAGAGGGGGCCCCGGGTGTATACAATTCACCCCTCCACTTT. This translates into CASSQEGAPGVYNSPLHF. The gene calls are TRBV14 and TRBJ1-6; weak D call: TRBD1 (6 bases). Trimming stripped 0 bases from V and 7 bases from J, with 19 bases between. Germline CDR1 reads SGHDN; CDR2 reads FVKESK. CDR3 length: 18 residues.

The V gene is TRBV5-4, the J gene TRBJ2-3; TRBD2 agrees at 11 bases. In germline, CDR1 is SGHNT, CDR2 YYREEE (reference sequence). J lost 6 bases, V lost 4 bases, and 4 bases had no gene match. The CDR3 consists of 14 residues. CDR3 amino acids: CASSTSGGRDTQYF. The CDR3 region has the DNA TGTGCCAGCAGCACTAGCGGGGGCAGGGATACGCAGTATTTT.

This sequence joins TRBV7-9 and TRBJ1-1; D may be TRBD1 (6 bases). CDR3 size: 14 residues. V was clipped by 5 bases and J by 8 bases, with 18 bases between them. Germline assignment: CDR1 SEHNR and CDR2 FQNEAQ (reference sequence). CDR3 coding DNA: TGTGCCAGCAGCCATCCGGACAGCCCGGTGGAAGCTTTCTTT. It specifies CASSHPDSPVEAFF.

Here the CDR3 DNA reads TGTGCCAGCAGCCGGGATAATTCACCCCTCCACTTT. Encoded protein: CASSRDNSPLHF. The genes are TRBV2 and TRBJ1-6; D remains unclear. CDR1 is SNHLY and CDR2 is FYNNEI in the germline V gene. The CDR3 runs to 12 residues. Between the trimmed V and J ends, which lost 6 bases and 5 bases, there was a span of 5 bases.

The chain joins TRBV10-1 to TRBJ1-1, with a tentative D call TRBD1 (6 bases). V was cut by 3 bases and J by 0 bases, with 11 bases left in between. The CDR3 runs 15 residues. Germline CDR1 is WNHNN and CDR2 is SYGVQD (reference sequence). Here the CDR3 DNA reads TGCGCCAGCAGTGATGGGGGGGCCATGAACACTGAAGCTTTCTTT. Its translation is CASSDGGAMNTEAFF.

The CDR3 DNA reads TGCGCCAGCAGCATTCAAAACTCGGGGGGGTTGAACACTGAAGCTTTCTTT. It codes for CASSIQNSGGLNTEAFF. J is TRBJ1-1 and V is TRBV5-1, with D maybe TRBD1 (5 bases). V shed 4 bases and J shed 0 bases, with 19 bases lying between them. Germline CDR1 SGHRS, CDR2 YFSETQ. The CDR3 runs to 17 residues.

The genes are TRBV15 and TRBJ2-7, with TRBD1 matching over 8 bases. The CDR3 covers 13 residues. Germline trimming cut 5 bases from V and 6 bases from J; bases unmatched to any gene: 6. The V gene's germline CDR1 is LNHNV and CDR2 YYDKDF (reference sequence). The CDR3 here is CATSPGQGREQYV. Written as DNA, the CDR3 is TGTGCCACCAGCCCCGGACAGGGTCGCGAGCAGTACGTC.

The chain carries TRBV7-5 and TRBJ1-5; TRBD1, the table's D call, was not compared with the DNA. TRBV7-5 is a listed pseudogene. The CDR3 covers 19 residues. CDR3 in amino acids: CVRSSRDRGEHYSNQPQHF. The CDR3 DNA sequence: TGTGTCAGAAGCTCTAGAGACAGGGGGGAACATTATAGCAATCAGCCCCAGCATTTT.

This clone was observed a handful of times. The chain is built from TRBV6-1 and TRBJ2-7; no clear D gene. CDR3 length equals 15 residues. Germline values: CDR1 MNHNS, CDR2 SASEGT. Trimming removed 3 bases from V and 3 bases from J, with 15 bases in between. The CDR3 DNA is TGTGCCAGCAGTGATCAAGGAGACCCCAGCTACGAGCAGTACTTC. This codes for CASSDQGDPSYEQYF.

The chain joins TRBV6-5 to TRBJ1-3; possible D gene TRBD1, 6 bases. Germline V gene sequence: CDR1 MNHEY, CDR2 SVGAGI. V shed 6 bases and J shed 4 bases, with 10 bases lying between them. The CDR3 totals 13 residues. The CDR3 reads CASSRGAGNTIYF. For the CDR3, the DNA is TGTGCCAGCAGCCGGGGGGCGGGAAACACCATATATTTT.

The chain uses TRBV4-1 and TRBJ2-5; 9 bases are shared with TRBD1. CDR1 is MGHRA, CDR2 YSYEKL, per germline. This CDR3 has 16 residues. V shed 4 bases and J 5 bases; nucleotides not matched to a gene: 11. CDR3 sequence reads: CASSLSTQGAGETQYF. In DNA form, the CDR3 reads TGCGCCAGCAGCCTGTCAACACAGGGGGCAGGGGAGACCCAGTACTTC.

This clone was found a few times. The CDR3 reads CASRHPPQATEAFF. Here the CDR3 DNA reads TGCGCCAGCAGGCACCCCCCCCAGGCCACTGAAGCTTTCTTT. V is TRBV4-1 and J is TRBJ1-1; D is unclear. The V end was cut by 6 bases, the J end by 4 bases, with 15 bases between. The CDR3 sequence is 14 residues long. Germline V gene data show CDR1 as MGHRA and CDR2 as YSYEKL.

About this clone: The same CDR3 can be traced to other DNA sequences in this sample. CDR3 region: CASSLGGGAGETQYF. The CDR3 DNA is TGTGCCAGCAGCTTAGGCGGGGGGGCAGGAGAGACCCAGTACTTC. V is TRBV7-2 and J is TRBJ2-5, with 9 bases aligning to TRBD2. The CDR3 consists of 15 residues. After removal of 1 base from V and 4 bases from J, the junction contained 4 bases not matched to a gene. Germline V gives CDR1 SGHTA, CDR2 FQGNSA. Complete variable domain (other parts from reference TRBV7-2 and TRBJ2-5): GAGVSQSPSNKVTEKGKDVELRCDPISGHTALYWYRQSLGQGLEFLIYFQGNSAPDKSGLPSDRFSAERTGGSVSTLTIQRTQQEDSAVYLCASSLGGGAGETQYFGPGTRLLVL.

The chain recombines TRBV3-1 (or the pseudogene TRBV3-2) with TRBJ1-5, with D possibly matching TRBD1 (6 bases). The CDR3 length is 12 residues. Trimming cost V 8 bases and J 7 bases, with 12 bases left between them. Germline-derived CDR1 and CDR2 are LGHDT and YNNKEL (reference sequence). The CDR3, as DNA: TGTGCCAGCGGAAGGGGGGGACAGCCCCAGCATTTT. Translating it yields CASGRGGQPQHF.

The chain recombines TRBV21-1 with TRBJ2-1; TRBD1, the D gene given by the table, was not confirmed from the DNA. TRBV21-1 is a pseudogene locus. This CDR3 region has 17 residues. Written as DNA, the CDR3 is TGTGCCAGCAGCAAATGGCCGGACAGCAACTCCTACAATGAGCAGTTCTTC. It yields the protein CASSKWPDSNSYNEQFF.

CDR3 protein: CASSGPGVGNNSPLHF. CDR3 DNA: TGCGCCAGCAGTGGCCCAGGGGTTGGAAATAATTCACCCCTCCACTTT. The chain uses TRBV10-2 and TRBJ1-6; maybe TRBD1 (6 bases). The V end was cut by 4 bases, the J end by 5 bases, with 15 bases between. The CDR3 extends over 16 amino acids. Per the germline V gene, CDR1 is WSHSY and CDR2 is SAAADI.

The gene calls are TRBV12-3 or TRBV12-4 and TRBJ1-2; D may be TRBD1 (6 bases). The CDR3 sequence is 12 residues long. The germline V and J ends were trimmed by 4 bases and 8 bases, with 11 bases remaining between them. CDR3 nucleotide sequence: TGTGCCAGCAGTTCCAAGACAGGAGGCTACACCTTC. Amino acid sequence: CASSSKTGGYTF.

As concerns this clone: Germline is not matched at one junction end, which may reflect a read error. CDR3 DNA sequence: TGTGCCCGCAGCGTGGGGGGGCCTACTGGGGTAAATGAGCAGTTCTTC. Protein product: CARSVGGPTGVNEQFF. This chain uses TRBV9 with TRBJ2-1; a possible D gene is TRBD2 (7 bases). Germline V gene lookup returns CDR1 SGDLS and CDR2 YYNGEE. The CDR3 runs to 16 residues.

J is TRBJ1-1 and V is TRBV4-2, with a weak D call TRBD1 (5 bases). The ends were cut back, 0 bases at V and 6 bases at J, with 14 bases in the middle. CDR3 length equals 15 residues. Germline loops: CDR1 LGHNA, CDR2 YNFKEQ. CDR3 sequence: CASSQDQGRDSEAFF. The CDR3 region has the DNA TGTGCCAGCAGCCAAGATCAGGGAAGGGACTCTGAAGCTTTCTTT.

This clone has only a few counts. The chain uses TRBV2 and TRBJ1-1; 8 bases are shared with TRBD1. From germline, CDR1 is SNHLY and CDR2 FYNNEI. The CDR3 has 14 amino acids. After removal of 8 bases from V and 0 bases from J, the junction contained 5 bases not matched to a gene. CDR3 amino acids: CASQGALMNTEAFF. CDR3 bases: TGTGCCAGCCAGGGGGCCCTCATGAACACTGAAGCTTTCTTT.

The gene calls are TRBV19 and TRBJ2-1, with TRBD2 identical over 11 bases. V was clipped by 6 bases and J by 10 bases; unmatched bases: 14. Germline V CDR1 and CDR2: LNHDA, SQIVND (reference sequence). The length of the CDR3 is 16 residues. The CDR3 sequence: CASSPMGSGGAWEQFF. The CDR3, as DNA: TGTGCCAGTAGCCCCATGGGTAGCGGGGGGGCCTGGGAGCAGTTCTTC.

This clone showed up just a few times. In DNA, the CDR3 is TGTGCCAGCAGCTTAAGGCCGCCGGGGGCAACTAATGAAAAACTGTTTTTT. Encoded protein: CASSLRPPGATNEKLFF. The V gene is TRBV13, the J gene TRBJ1-4; D perhaps matches TRBD1 (5 bases). The ends were cut back, 2 bases at V and 0 bases at J, with 13 bases in the middle. Germline V lookup: CDR1 PRHDT, CDR2 FYEKMQ (reference sequence). CDR3 length: 17 residues.

This clone was seen only a few times. The chain employs TRBV19 and TRBJ2-7, with D possibly matching TRBD2 (5 bases). Germline-derived CDR1 and CDR2 are LNHDA and SQIVND (reference sequence). Trimming pared 6 bases from V and 2 bases from J, leaving 17 bases between. The CDR3 sequence is 15 residues long. DNA of the CDR3: TGTGCCAGTAGCGGGGTGACTGGTGGAGCCTACGAGCAGTACTTC. This encodes CASSGVTGGAYEQYF.

The chain employs TRBV5-1 and TRBJ2-5, with D possibly being TRBD1 (5 bases). This CDR3 has 13 amino acids. The V gene lost 2 bases and the J gene lost 0 bases, with 5 bases spanning the gap. CDR1 and CDR2 from the germline V gene are SGHRS and YFSETQ. This chain's CDR3 is CASSFRDQETQYF. For the CDR3, the DNA is TGCGCCAGCAGCTTCAGGGACCAAGAGACCCAGTACTTC.

The CDR3 DNA reads TGTGCCAGCAGCCGAGTGGGGAGAGAGCAGTACTTC. Its protein is CASSRVGREQYF. The gene calls are TRBV14 and TRBJ2-7; TRBD2 is a possible D gene (5 bases). The CDR3 has 12 residues. Per germline, CDR1 SGHDN and CDR2 FVKESK. V lost 4 bases and J lost 7, with 11 bases in between. Full variable domain (rest looked up from reference TRBV14 and TRBJ2-7): EAGVTQFPSHSVIEKGQTVTLRCDPISGHDNLYWYRRVMGKEIKFLLHFVKESKQDESGMPNNRFLAERTGGTYSTLKVQPAELEDSGVYFCASSRVGREQYFGPGTRLTVT.

The CDR3 nucleotides read TGTGCCAGCAGTGGTCCGGGACAGGCTAACTATGGCTACACCTTC. Amino acid sequence: CASSGPGQANYGYTF. The chain recombines TRBV25-1 with TRBJ1-2, with TRBD1 matching 8 bases. Germline assignment: CDR1 MGHDK and CDR2 SYGVNS. The V and J ends lost 4 bases and 0 bases, in that order; junction bases with no gene match: 4. There are 15 residues in the CDR3.

J is TRBJ1-4 and V is TRBV5-1, with TRBD1 matching 7 bases. Trimming removed 5 bases from V and 4 bases from J; junction bases left unmatched: 8. Germline CDR1 is SGHRS and CDR2 is YFSETQ. This CDR3 is 15 amino acids long. CDR3 sequence: CASRKQGQYNEKLFF. CDR3 in DNA: TGCGCCAGCAGAAAACAGGGGCAGTATAATGAAAAACTGTTTTTT.

The chain couples TRBV14 to TRBJ1-2; D gene uncertain. Trimming shortened V by 1 base and J by 8 bases, and 14 bases separated the two germline ends. CDR1 is SGHDN and CDR2 is FVKESK in the germline V gene. This CDR3 has 14 residues. The CDR3 loop reads CASSQGLRDLGYTF. DNA of the CDR3: TGTGCCAGCAGCCAAGGACTTCGGGATTTGGGCTACACCTTC.

The chain is built from TRBV5-1 and TRBJ1-2, with D perhaps TRBD1 (6 bases). The CDR3 runs to 19 residues. Between the trimmed V and J ends, which lost 0 bases and 2 bases, there was a span of 23 bases. The V gene's germline CDR1 is SGHRS and CDR2 YFSETQ. CDR3 DNA: TGCGCCAGCAGCTTGGAAGGGGGTCGTGGATCATCGGCGAACTATGGCTACACCTTC. Translating gives CASSLEGGRGSSANYGYTF.

The V and J genes are TRBV5-1 and TRBJ2-1, with 10 bases matching TRBD2. The germline CDR1 and CDR2 sequences are SGHRS and YFSETQ. CDR3 length: 16 residues. V shed 0 bases, J shed 7 bases, and the junction held 7 bases outside the gene matches. Here the CDR3 DNA reads TGCGCCAGCAGCTTGGAAAGCGGGGGGGCCTCGAATGAGCAGTTCTTC. Translated: CASSLESGGASNEQFF.